Each of the 18 T cell receptor beta chains below was sequenced from the same sample in a study of OX40 agonist ivuxolimab in advanced cancers. TCRdb's copy holds only in-frame clones and misses some; the assay was immunoSEQ multiplex PCR. The repertoire holds 65,000 to 80,000 clones, with roughly nine tenths as singletons. This sample comprised CD4+ or CD8+ T cells sorted from blood, obtained in a trial of the OX40 agonist ivuxolimab. Receptors were obtained from an adult with an advanced solid tumor such as melanoma, head and neck, liver or kidney cancer.

This clone came up once. The chain is built from TRBV5-1 and TRBJ1-2; tentative D call: TRBD1 (6 bases). The CDR3 extends over 16 amino acids. Trimming pared 2 bases from V and 7 bases from J, leaving 21 bases between. In germline, CDR1 is SGHRS, CDR2 YFSETQ. CDR3 sequence (DNA): TGCGCCAGCAGCTTCGCAGGGGAGAGCATACTAGGTGGCTACACCTTC. Encoded protein: CASSFAGESILGGYTF.

The CDR3 DNA follows: TGTGCCAGCAGCTCGCTTTCTAGCGGGGGGCCCACAGATACGCAGTATTTT. This gives the protein CASSSLSSGGPTDTQYF. J is TRBJ2-3 and V is TRBV11-3; TRBD2 agrees at 11 bases. The V segment lost 4 bases and the J segment 2 bases; nucleotides outside the gene matches: 8. Germline CDR1 SGHNT, CDR2 YENEEA. There are 17 residues in the CDR3.

V usage is TRBV19 and J usage is TRBJ2-7; D might be TRBD2 (6 bases). V was shortened by 6 bases and J by 2 bases, with 17 bases between the two germline ends. The CDR3 covers 15 residues. The germline gives CDR1 LNHDA, CDR2 SQIVND (reference sequence). The chain's CDR3 is CASRLRTGDPYEQYF. The CDR3 DNA sequence: TGTGCCAGTAGATTGAGGACGGGGGACCCCTACGAGCAGTACTTC.

The rearrangement joins TRBV11-3 to TRBJ1-3; 7 bases fit TRBD1. The germline V gene encodes CDR1 SGHNT and CDR2 YENEEA. The CDR3 sequence is 19 residues long. The junction had 24 bases not matched to a gene; V was cut back by 9 bases and J by 4 bases. CDR3 loop: CASRGPIRQGCRPGNTIYF. For the CDR3, the DNA is TGTGCCAGTCGAGGCCCAATCAGACAGGGTTGTCGTCCCGGAAACACCATATATTTT.

V is TRBV7-3 and J is TRBJ2-5; 7 bases line up with TRBD1. The CDR3 has 13 amino acids. Germline-derived CDR1 and CDR2 are SGHTA and FQGTGA. V shed 1 base, J shed 4 bases, and the junction held 0 bases outside the gene matches. CDR3 sequence (DNA): TGTGCCAGCAGCTTAAACAGGGGAGAGACCCAGTACTTC. Translating gives CASSLNRGETQYF.

The chain combines TRBV19 with TRBJ1-1; TRBD1 matches at 10 bases. The CDR3 consists of 17 residues. Germline CDR1 is LNHDA and CDR2 is SQIVND (reference sequence). With 3 bases clipped from V and 3 bases from J, the junction kept 10 bases outside the gene matches. The CDR3 bases are TGTGCCAGTAGTATCGCCCGTCGACAGGGGGCGTACACTGAAGCTTTCTTT. It specifies CASSIARRQGAYTEAFF.

In its sample, this clone was seen once. The gene calls are TRBV9 and TRBJ1-2; D remains ambiguous. Germline V gene lookup returns CDR1 SGDLS and CDR2 YYNGEE. Trimming took 0 bases from V and 3 from J, leaving 18 bases between them. This CDR3 comprises 17 residues. CDR3 loop: CASSVGDKRQRHYGYTF. CDR3 sequence (DNA): TGTGCCAGCAGCGTAGGTGATAAGAGGCAAAGGCACTATGGCTACACCTTC.

The rearrangement joins TRBV29-1 to TRBJ2-7, with 11 bases aligning to TRBD2. Germline V gene data show CDR1 as SQVTM and CDR2 as ANQGSEA. V was pared by 5 bases and J by 2 bases, with 2 bases of the junction left unmatched. The CDR3 is 13 residues long. CDR3 residues: CSVFSGRAYEQYF. The DNA for the CDR3 is TGCAGCGTTTTTAGCGGGAGGGCCTACGAGCAGTACTTC.

This chain connects TRBV7-2 to TRBJ1-2; D is perhaps TRBD1 (6 bases). Germline V gene sequence: CDR1 SGHTA, CDR2 FQGNSA. V lost 5 bases and J 4 bases, leaving 17 bases between the germline ends. This CDR3 has 15 residues. CDR3 sequence (DNA): TGTGCCAGCAGCCCTCGACTCGGGGGCGTCTATGGCTACACCTTC. Translating gives CASSPRLGGVYGYTF.

This rearrangement joins TRBV18 to TRBJ2-3; TRBD2 is a possible D gene (5 bases). Germline-derived CDR1 and CDR2 are KGHSH and LQKENI. The V gene lost 2 bases and the J gene lost 2 bases, with 17 bases spanning the gap. The CDR3 runs 17 residues. The CDR3 sequence is CASSPILGGANTDTQYF. For the CDR3, the DNA is TGTGCCAGCTCACCAATCCTCGGAGGAGCAAACACAGATACGCAGTATTTT.

CDR3 sequence: CASSRTSGSTDTQYF. CDR3 DNA: TGTGCCAGCAGCAGGACTAGCGGGAGCACAGATACGCAGTATTTT. V is TRBV4-2 and J is TRBJ2-3; TRBD2 agrees at 11 bases. This CDR3 is 15 amino acids long. V lost 5 bases to trimming and J lost 0 bases; unmatched junction nucleotides: 1. From germline, CDR1 is LGHNA and CDR2 YNFKEQ.

This chain connects TRBV15 to TRBJ2-5, with 11 positions matching TRBD1. This CDR3 is built from 16 residues. Germline CDR1 reads LNHNV; CDR2 reads YYDKDF (reference sequence). J was trimmed by 5 bases and V by 3 bases; bases with no gene match: 8. CDR3 DNA: TGTGCCACCAGCAGGCCTCCGGGACAGGGGGGTGAGACCCAGTACTTC. Protein sequence: CATSRPPGQGGETQYF.

The chain links TRBV21-1 to TRBJ2-7; TRBD2, as called in the table, went unchecked against the DNA. TRBV21-1 is described as a pseudogene. This CDR3 has 18 residues. CDR3 protein: CASRGGLSQRGSVWEQYF. Written as DNA, the CDR3 is TGTGCCAGCAGGGGGGGGCTATCTCAACGCGGGAGCGTCTGGGAGCAGTACTTC.

The chain joins TRBV5-1 to TRBJ1-1; D remains unclear. Germline lookup yields CDR1 SGHRS and CDR2 YFSETQ. V dropped 0 bases and J dropped 1 base, with 4 bases sitting between them. The CDR3 runs 13 residues. CDR3 residues: CASSLDANTEAFF. The CDR3 coding sequence is TGCGCCAGCAGCTTGGACGCGAACACTGAAGCTTTCTTT. Full variable domain (missing parts from reference TRBV5-1 and TRBJ1-1): KAGVTQTPRYLIKTRGQQVTLSCSPISGHRSVSWYQQTPGQGLQFLFEYFSETQRNKGNFPGRFSGRQFSNSRSEMNVSTLELGDSALYLCASSLDANTEAFFGQGTRLTVV.

A few counts support this clone. This chain links TRBV30 with TRBJ1-6; D unresolved. Trimming stripped 3 bases from V and 3 bases from J, with 6 bases between. CDR1 GTSNPN and CDR2 SVGIG come from the germline V gene (reference sequence). This CDR3 contains 13 residues. In DNA, the CDR3 is TGTGCCTGGAGGGACGGCTATAATTCACCCCTCCACTTT. As protein: CAWRDGYNSPLHF.

This clone appeared once. The CDR3 DNA sequence: TGTGCCAGCAGCTTGGTCCCGAGACAGGGGATTTACGAGCAGTACTTC. Translation gives CASSLVPRQGIYEQYF. The chain recombines TRBV5-5 with TRBJ2-7; 8 nucleotides agree with TRBD1. CDR3 size: 16 residues. Germline V CDR1 and CDR2: SGHKS, YYEKEE (reference sequence). With V trimmed by 0 bases and J by 4 bases, 9 bases remained unmatched.

This clone was seen only a few times. The chain couples TRBV13 to TRBJ2-1; TRBD2 is a possible D gene (5 bases). CDR3 length: 12 residues. V lost 5 bases to trimming and J lost 9 bases, with 11 bases between them. Germline assignment: CDR1 PRHDT and CDR2 FYEKMQ (reference sequence). The CDR3 DNA sequence: TGTGCCAGCAGCCCACGAGGAGGTGAGCAGTTCTTC. Translation gives CASSPRGGEQFF.

This clone was observed once. V is TRBV28 and J is TRBJ2-3, with D uncertain. The CDR3 sequence is 14 residues long. CDR1 MDHEN and CDR2 SYDVKM come from the germline V gene. Trimming took off 3 bases at V and 2 bases at J, with 9 bases between the two ends. CDR3 in DNA: TGTGCCAGCAGTTTGACACACACCACAGATACGCAGTATTTT. It codes for CASSLTHTTDTQYF.